Here is one TCR beta chain with its context. The sample's time point: patch test 1, 2 weeks after DPC sensitization. Treatment: therapeutic diphenylcyclopropenone sensitization with weekly scalp DPC. This sample stems from a study of human T cells and chemical hapten exposure. TCRdb re-called the RACE reads with MiXCR, one entry per CDR3 protein. The sample yields some 180,000 distinct CDR3 sequences, approximately 20% seen once. The CDR3 length is 12 residues. CDR1 MNHNS and CDR2 SASEGT come from the germline V gene. J is TRBJ2-1 and V is TRBV6-1, with D tentatively TRBD1 (6 bases). The TCR sequence derives from a woman aged 45-65 years with alopecia areata. Some clones in this sample may be carry-over from other donors' samples. Material: whole blood, obtained in connection with sensitization to the hapten diphenylcyclopropenone (DPC). CDR3 DNA sequence: TGTATTATTACAGGGACACGGGGTGAGCAGTTCTTC. It encodes CIITGTRGEQFF.